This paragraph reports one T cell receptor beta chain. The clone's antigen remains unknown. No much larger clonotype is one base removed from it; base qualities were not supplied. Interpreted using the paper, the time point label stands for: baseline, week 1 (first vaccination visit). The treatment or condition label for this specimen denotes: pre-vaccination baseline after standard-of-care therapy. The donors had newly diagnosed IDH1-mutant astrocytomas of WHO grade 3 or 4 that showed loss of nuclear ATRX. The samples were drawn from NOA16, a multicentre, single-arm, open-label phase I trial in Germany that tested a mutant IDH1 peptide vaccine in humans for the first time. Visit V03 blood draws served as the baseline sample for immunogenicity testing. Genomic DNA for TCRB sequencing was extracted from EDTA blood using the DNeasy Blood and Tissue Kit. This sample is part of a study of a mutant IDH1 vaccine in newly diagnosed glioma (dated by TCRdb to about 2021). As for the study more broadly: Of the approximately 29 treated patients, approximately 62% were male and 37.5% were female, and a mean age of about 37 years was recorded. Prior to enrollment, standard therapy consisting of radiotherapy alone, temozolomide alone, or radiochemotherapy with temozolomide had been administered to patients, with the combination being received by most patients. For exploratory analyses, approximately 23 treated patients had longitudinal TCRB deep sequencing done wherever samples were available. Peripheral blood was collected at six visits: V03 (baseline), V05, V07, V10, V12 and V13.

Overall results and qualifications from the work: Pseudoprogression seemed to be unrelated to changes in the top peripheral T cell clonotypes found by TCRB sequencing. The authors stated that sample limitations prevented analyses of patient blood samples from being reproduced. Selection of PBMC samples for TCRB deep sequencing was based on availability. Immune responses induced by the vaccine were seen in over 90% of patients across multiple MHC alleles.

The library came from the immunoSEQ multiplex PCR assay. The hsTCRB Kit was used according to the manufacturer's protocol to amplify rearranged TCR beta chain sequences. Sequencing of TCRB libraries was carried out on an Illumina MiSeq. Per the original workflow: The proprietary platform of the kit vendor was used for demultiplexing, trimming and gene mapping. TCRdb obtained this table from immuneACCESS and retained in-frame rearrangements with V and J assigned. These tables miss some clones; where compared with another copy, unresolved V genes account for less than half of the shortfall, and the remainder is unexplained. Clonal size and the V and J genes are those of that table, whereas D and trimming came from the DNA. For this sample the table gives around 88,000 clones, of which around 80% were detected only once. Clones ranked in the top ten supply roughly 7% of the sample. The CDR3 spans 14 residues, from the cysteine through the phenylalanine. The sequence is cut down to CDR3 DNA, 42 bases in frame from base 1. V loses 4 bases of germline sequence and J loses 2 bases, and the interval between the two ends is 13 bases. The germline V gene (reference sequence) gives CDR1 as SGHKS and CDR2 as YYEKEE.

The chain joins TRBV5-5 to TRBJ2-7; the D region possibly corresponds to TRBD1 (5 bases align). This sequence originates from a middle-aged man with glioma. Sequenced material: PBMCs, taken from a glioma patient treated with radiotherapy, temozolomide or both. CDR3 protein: CASSRQKRPYEQYF. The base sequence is TGTGCCAGCAGCCGACAGAAGCGTCCCTACGAGCAGTACTTC.